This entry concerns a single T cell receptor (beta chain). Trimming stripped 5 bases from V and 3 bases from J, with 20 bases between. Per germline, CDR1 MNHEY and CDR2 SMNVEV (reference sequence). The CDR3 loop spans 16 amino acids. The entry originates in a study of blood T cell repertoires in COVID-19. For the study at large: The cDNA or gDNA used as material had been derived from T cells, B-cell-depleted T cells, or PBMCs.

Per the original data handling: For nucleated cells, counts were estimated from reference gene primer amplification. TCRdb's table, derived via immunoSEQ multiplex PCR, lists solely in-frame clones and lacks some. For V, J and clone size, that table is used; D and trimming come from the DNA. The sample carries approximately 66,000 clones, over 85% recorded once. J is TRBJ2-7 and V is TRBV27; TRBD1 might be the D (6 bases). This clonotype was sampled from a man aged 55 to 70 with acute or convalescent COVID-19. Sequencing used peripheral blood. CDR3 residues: CASSKPRGSSYYEQYF. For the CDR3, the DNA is TGTGCCAGCAGTAAACCCAGGGGTTCATCCTACTACGAGCAGTACTTC.